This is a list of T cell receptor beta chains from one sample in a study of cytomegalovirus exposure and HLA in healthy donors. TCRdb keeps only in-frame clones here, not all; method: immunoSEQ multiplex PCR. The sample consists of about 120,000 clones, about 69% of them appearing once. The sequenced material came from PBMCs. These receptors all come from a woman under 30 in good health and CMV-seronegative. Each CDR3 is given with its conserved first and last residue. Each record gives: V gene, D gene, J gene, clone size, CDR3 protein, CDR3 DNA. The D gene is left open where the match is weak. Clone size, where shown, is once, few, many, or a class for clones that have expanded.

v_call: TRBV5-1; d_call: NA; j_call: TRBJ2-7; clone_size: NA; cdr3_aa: CASSLDRALYEQYF; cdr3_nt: TGCGCCAGCAGCTTGGACAGGGCACTCTACGAGCAGTACTTC
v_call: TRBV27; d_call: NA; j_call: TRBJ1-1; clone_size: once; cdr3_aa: CASSPSGTEAFF; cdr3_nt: TGTGCCAGCAGCCCCTCGGGCACTGAAGCTTTCTTT
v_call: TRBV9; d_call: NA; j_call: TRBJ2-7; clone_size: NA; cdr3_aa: CASAPSLETVYEQYF; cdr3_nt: TGTGCCAGCGCCCCCTCGTTGGAGACAGTCTACGAGCAGTACTTC
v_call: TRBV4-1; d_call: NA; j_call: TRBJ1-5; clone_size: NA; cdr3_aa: CASSQEGGRNQPQHF; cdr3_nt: TGCGCCAGCAGCCAAGAAGGTGGGAGGAATCAGCCCCAGCATTTT
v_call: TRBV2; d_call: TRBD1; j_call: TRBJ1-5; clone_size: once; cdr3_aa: CASSLNRGRHQPQHF; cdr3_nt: TGTGCCAGCAGTTTAAACAGGGGGCGTCATCAGCCCCAGCATTTT
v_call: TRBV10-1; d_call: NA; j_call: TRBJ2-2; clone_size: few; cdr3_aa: CASSDSTANTGELFF; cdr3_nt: TGCGCCAGCAGTGACTCTACCGCGAACACCGGGGAGCTGTTTTTT
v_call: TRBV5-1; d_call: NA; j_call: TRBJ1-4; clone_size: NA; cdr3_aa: CASSKNGTEKLFF; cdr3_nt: TGCGCCAGCAGCAAAAACGGGACAGAAAAACTGTTTTTT
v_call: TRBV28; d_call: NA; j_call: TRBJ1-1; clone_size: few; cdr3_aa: CASSLGGHQNTEAFF; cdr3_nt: TGTGCCAGCAGCCTTGGGGGACACCAGAACACTGAAGCTTTCTTT
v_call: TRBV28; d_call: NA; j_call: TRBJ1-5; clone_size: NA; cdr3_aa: CASSLSGGNQPQHF; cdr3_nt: TGTGCCAGCAGTTTATCGGGGGGCAATCAGCCCCAGCATTTT
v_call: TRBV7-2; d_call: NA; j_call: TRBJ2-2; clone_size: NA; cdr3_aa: CASSSDSNLGGELFF; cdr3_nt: TGTGCCAGCAGTTCGGACAGCAACCTTGGGGGGGAGCTGTTTTTT
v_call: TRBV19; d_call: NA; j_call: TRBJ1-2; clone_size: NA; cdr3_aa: CASSPGMTYGYTF; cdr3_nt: TGTGCCAGTAGTCCGGGGATGACCTATGGCTACACCTTC
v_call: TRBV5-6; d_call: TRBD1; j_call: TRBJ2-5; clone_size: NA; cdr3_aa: CASSLGGTGSYAETQYF; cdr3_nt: TGTGCCAGCAGCCTTGGGGGGACAGGGTCGTACGCAGAGACCCAGTACTTC
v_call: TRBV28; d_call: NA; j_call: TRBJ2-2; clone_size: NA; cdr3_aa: CASFGDLVAGELFF; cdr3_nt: TGTGCCAGCTTTGGGGACTTGGTAGCCGGGGAGCTGTTTTTT
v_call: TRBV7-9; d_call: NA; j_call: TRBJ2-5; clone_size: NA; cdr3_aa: CASSRLGLQETQYF; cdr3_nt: TGTGCCAGCAGCCGGCTTGGGCTCCAAGAGACCCAGTACTTC
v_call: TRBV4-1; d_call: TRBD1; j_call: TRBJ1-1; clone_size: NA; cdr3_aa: CASSSRDRNTEAFF; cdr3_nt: TGCGCCAGCAGCAGCCGGGACAGGAACACTGAAGCTTTCTTT
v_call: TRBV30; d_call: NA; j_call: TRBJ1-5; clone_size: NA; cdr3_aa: CAWSVLAGSNQPQHF; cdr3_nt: TGTGCCTGGAGTGTACTAGCTGGTAGCAATCAGCCCCAGCATTTT
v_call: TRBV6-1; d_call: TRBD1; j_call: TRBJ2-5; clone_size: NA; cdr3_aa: CASSTGGTGGETQYF; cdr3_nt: TGTGCCAGCAGTACCGGTGGGACAGGGGGAGAGACCCAGTACTTC
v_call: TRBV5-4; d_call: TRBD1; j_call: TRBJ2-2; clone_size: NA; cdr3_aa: CASSYGTGFLNTGELFF; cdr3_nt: TGTGCCAGCAGCTACGGGACAGGGTTTTTGAACACCGGGGAGCTGTTTTTT
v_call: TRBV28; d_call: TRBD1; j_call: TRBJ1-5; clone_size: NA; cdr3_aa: CASSRQGYQPQHF; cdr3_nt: TGTGCCAGCAGCCGACAGGGCTATCAGCCCCAGCATTTT
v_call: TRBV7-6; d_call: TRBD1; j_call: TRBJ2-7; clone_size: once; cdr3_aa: CASSHTGDEQYF; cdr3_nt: TGTGCCAGCAGCCACACAGGGGACGAGCAGTACTTC
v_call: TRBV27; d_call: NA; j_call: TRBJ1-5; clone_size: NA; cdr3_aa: CASSLWAGPNQPQHF; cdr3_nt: TGTGCCAGCAGTTTGTGGGCAGGCCCCAATCAGCCCCAGCATTTT
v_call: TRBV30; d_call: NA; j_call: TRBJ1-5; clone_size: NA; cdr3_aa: CAWRPGGYSNQPQHF; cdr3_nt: TGTGCCTGGAGGCCCGGTGGTTATAGCAATCAGCCCCAGCATTTT
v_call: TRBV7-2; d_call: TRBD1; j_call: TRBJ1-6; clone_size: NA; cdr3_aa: CASSLAQGDSPLHF; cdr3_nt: TGTGCCAGCAGCTTAGCGCAGGGGGATTCACCCCTCCACTTT
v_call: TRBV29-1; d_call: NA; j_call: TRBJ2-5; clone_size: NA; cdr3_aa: CSVEGRLSETQYF; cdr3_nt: TGCAGCGTTGAGGGCAGGTTGTCCGAGACCCAGTACTTC
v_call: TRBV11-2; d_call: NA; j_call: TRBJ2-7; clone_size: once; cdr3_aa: CASSLGPLYEQYF; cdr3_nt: TGTGCCAGCAGCCTGGGCCCCTTGTACGAGCAGTACTTC
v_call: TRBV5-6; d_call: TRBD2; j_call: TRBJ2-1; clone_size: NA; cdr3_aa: CASSPGGPEQFF; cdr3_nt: TGTGCCAGCAGCCCGGGGGGGCCCGAGCAGTTCTTC
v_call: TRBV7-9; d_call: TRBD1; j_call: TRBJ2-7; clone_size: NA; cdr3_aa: CASSFGRDRGYEQYF; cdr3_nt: TGTGCCAGCAGCTTTGGCCGGGACAGAGGCTACGAGCAGTACTTC
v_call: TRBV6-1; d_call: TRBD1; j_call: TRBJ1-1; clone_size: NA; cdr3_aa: CASRGQVMNTEAFF; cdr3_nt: TGTGCCAGCAGGGGACAGGTAATGAACACTGAAGCTTTCTTT
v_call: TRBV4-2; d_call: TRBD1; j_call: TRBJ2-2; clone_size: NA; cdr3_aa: CASSQDGDSANTGELFF; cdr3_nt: TGTGCCAGCAGCCAAGATGGGGACAGCGCGAACACCGGGGAGCTGTTTTTT
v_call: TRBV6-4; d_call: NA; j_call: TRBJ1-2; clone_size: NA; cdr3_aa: CASSDSFSSRGYTF; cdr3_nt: TGTGCCAGCAGTGACTCGTTTTCCTCTCGGGGCTACACCTTC
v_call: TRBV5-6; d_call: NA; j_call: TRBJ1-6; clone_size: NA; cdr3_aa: CASTLGPGTNSPLHF; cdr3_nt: TGTGCCAGCACCCTTGGGCCAGGGACAAATTCACCCCTCCACTTT
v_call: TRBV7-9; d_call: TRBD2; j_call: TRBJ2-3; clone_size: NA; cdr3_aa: CASSLPSRGATDTQYF; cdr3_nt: TGTGCCAGCAGCCTCCCCTCGCGGGGGGCAACAGATACGCAGTATTTT
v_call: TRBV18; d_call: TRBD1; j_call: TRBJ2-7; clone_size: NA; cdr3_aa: CASSATRDRGLEQYF; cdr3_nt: TGTGCCAGCTCAGCGACCCGGGACAGGGGTCTCGAGCAGTACTTC
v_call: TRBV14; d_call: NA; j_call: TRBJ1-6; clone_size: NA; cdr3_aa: CASSQDILAPLHF; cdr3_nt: TGTGCCAGCAGCCAAGACATACTTGCACCCCTCCACTTT
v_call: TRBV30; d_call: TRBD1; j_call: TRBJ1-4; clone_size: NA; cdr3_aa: CAGGQRPVELFF; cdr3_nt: TGTGCCGGGGGACAGCGCCCCGTGGAACTGTTTTTT
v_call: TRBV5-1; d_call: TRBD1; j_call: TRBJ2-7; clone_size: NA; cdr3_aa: CASQGQRLQYF; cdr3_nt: TGCGCCAGCCAGGGACAGAGGCTGCAGTACTTC
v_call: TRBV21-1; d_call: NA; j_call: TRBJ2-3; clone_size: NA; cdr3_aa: CASSMTSGGNTDTQYF; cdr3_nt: TGTGCCAGCAGCATGACTAGCGGGGGCAACACAGATACGCAGTATTTT
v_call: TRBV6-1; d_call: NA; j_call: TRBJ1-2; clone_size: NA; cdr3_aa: CASRGDWGIHGYTF; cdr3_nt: TGTGCCAGCAGGGGGGACTGGGGGATACATGGCTACACCTTC
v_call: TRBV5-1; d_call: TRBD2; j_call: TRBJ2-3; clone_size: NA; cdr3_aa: CASSLRNFAGGRTDTQYF; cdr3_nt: TGCGCCAGCAGCTTGAGAAATTTCGCGGGGGGGCGCACAGATACGCAGTATTTT
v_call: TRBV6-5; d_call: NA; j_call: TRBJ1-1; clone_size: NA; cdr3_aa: CASSYGGGLNTEAFF; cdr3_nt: TGTGCCAGCAGTTACGGGGGGGGCTTGAACACTGAAGCTTTCTTT
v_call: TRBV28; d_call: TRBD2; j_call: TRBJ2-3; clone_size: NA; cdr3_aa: CASSSIKGLAGSTDTQYF; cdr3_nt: TGTGCCAGCAGTTCAATAAAGGGACTAGCGGGGAGCACAGATACGCAGTATTTT
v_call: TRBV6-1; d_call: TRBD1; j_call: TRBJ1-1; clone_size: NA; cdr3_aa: CASRRDSVITEAFF; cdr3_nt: TGTGCCAGCAGGCGGGACAGCGTGATCACTGAAGCTTTCTTT
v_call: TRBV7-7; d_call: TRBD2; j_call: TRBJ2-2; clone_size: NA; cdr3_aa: CASSLTSGGTGELFF; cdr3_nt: TGTGCTAGCAGCTTGACTAGCGGGGGGACCGGGGAGCTGTTTTTT
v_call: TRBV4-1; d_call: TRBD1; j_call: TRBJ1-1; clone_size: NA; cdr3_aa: CASSRPGQGARDTEAFF; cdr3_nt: TGCGCCAGCAGCCGGCCGGGACAGGGGGCGCGAGACACTGAAGCTTTCTTT
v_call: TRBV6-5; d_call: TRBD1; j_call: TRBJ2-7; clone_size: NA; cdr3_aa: CASSSPGQGGYEQYF; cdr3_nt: TGTGCCAGCAGTTCACCGGGACAGGGGGGTTACGAGCAGTACTTT
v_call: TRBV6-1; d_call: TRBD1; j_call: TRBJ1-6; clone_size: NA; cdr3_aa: CASSGAGTGRNSPLHF; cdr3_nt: TGTGCCAGCAGTGGGGCCGGGACAGGGCGTAATTCACCCCTCCACTTT